These T cell receptor beta chains were read from a single sample in a study of blood T cell repertoires in COVID-19. TCRdb's table, derived via immunoSEQ multiplex PCR, lists solely in-frame clones and lacks some. Among 100,000 or so clones listed, 80% to 90% were seen once. The sample consisted of peripheral blood. These receptors were taken from a woman aged 80 or older with acute or convalescent COVID-19. Each CDR3 is given with its conserved first and last residue. The D gene is left open where the match is weak. Clone size is not always given. Where it is, it says once, few, many or a class for expanded clones.

j_call v_call d_call clone_size cdr3_aa cdr3_nt
TRBJ2-2 TRBV2 NA NA CARQGMPGELFF TGTGCCAGGCAGGGGATGCCCGGGGAGCTGTTTTTT
TRBJ1-2 TRBV4-1 NA NA CASSTMGQGSPYGYTF TGCGCCAGCAGCACCATGGGCCAGGGAAGCCCCTATGGCTACACCTTC
TRBJ1-1 TRBV19 NA NA CASSAPPVNTEAFF TGTGCCAGTAGTGCCCCCCCAGTGAACACTGAAGCTTTCTTT
TRBJ1-5 TRBV29-1 NA NA CSVTDISNQPQHF TGCAGCGTTACGGACATCTCCAATCAGCCCCAGCATTTT
TRBJ1-1 TRBV18 NA NA CASSPQVDTEAFF TGTGCCAGCTCACCGCAGGTTGACACTGAAGCTTTCTTT
TRBJ2-7 TRBV3-1/TRBV3-2 TRBD2 NA CASSPAQLAGVEQYF TGTGCCAGCAGCCCCGCTCAGCTAGCGGGGGTCGAGCAGTACTTC
TRBJ2-3 TRBV18 TRBD2 once CASSPLAGATDTQYF TGTGCCAGCTCACCACTAGCGGGGGCAACAGATACGCAGTATTTT
TRBJ2-5 TRBV12-5 NA NA CASGFHLGGVVETQYF TGTGCTAGTGGTTTCCACTTAGGAGGGGTCGTAGAGACCCAGTACTTC
TRBJ2-1 TRBV11-2 TRBD2 NA CASRGTSGVYNEQFF TGTGCCAGCAGAGGGACTAGCGGGGTGTACAATGAGCAGTTCTTC
TRBJ2-7 TRBV21-1 NA NA CASSKEPYEQYF TGTGCCAGCAGCAAAGAGCCCTACGAGCAGTACTTC
TRBJ2-5 TRBV5-6 NA NA CASSGQALGTQYF TGTGCCAGCAGCGGTCAGGCTCTGGGGACCCAGTACTTC
TRBJ1-2 TRBV16 NA NA CASSQLALDYGYTF TGTGCCAGCAGCCAATTGGCCCTCGACTATGGCTACACCTTC
TRBJ1-2 TRBV5-1 NA once CASSPVQGDGYTF TGCGCCAGCAGCCCTGTACAGGGAGATGGCTACACCTTC
TRBJ1-4 TRBV7-8 NA NA CASSSTGLSEKLFF TGTGCCAGCAGCAGCACAGGGTTGAGTGAAAAACTGTTTTTT
TRBJ2-5 TRBV7-8 TRBD1 few CASSPPGQGGKTQYF TGTGCCAGCAGCCCGCCGGGACAGGGTGGGAAGACCCAGTACTTC
TRBJ2-3 TRBV6-2/TRBV6-3 NA once CASSYWHAHTDTQYF TGTGCCAGCAGTTACTGGCATGCCCACACAGATACGCAGTATTTT
TRBJ2-3 TRBV10-3 TRBD2 NA CAISESTRGSGGNTQYF TGTGCCATCAGTGAGTCGACTCGGGGTAGCGGGGGGAATACGCAGTATTTT
TRBJ1-5 TRBV7-8 NA NA CASSWRQSNQPQHF TGTGCCAGCAGCTGGCGACAGAGCAATCAGCCCCAGCATTTT
TRBJ1-1 TRBV10-2 NA NA CASSSGLEAFF TGCGCCAGCAGTTCAGGGCTTGAAGCTTTCTTT
TRBJ2-7 TRBV12-3/TRBV12-4 NA NA CASSLQRGWQYF TGTGCCAGCAGTTTACAGCGTGGATGGCAGTACTTC
TRBJ2-1 TRBV11-3 TRBD2 NA CASSLGLAGNNEQFF TGTGCCAGCAGCTTGGGACTAGCGGGGAACAATGAGCAGTTCTTC
TRBJ1-1 TRBV5-1 NA NA CASSSSDGYPNTEAFF TGCGCCAGCAGCTCGTCAGACGGGTATCCGAACACTGAAGCTTTCTTT
TRBJ1-5 TRBV2 TRBD1 NA CASSRQGAEGQPQHF TGTGCCAGCAGCAGACAGGGGGCAGAGGGTCAGCCCCAGCATTTT
TRBJ1-1 TRBV6-5 NA NA CASSYSWAEMNTEAFF TGTGCCAGCAGTTACTCGTGGGCAGAAATGAACACTGAAGCTTTCTTT